This T cell receptor (beta chain) comes out of a study of cytomegalovirus exposure and HLA in healthy donors. This PCR relied on a set of 60 Vbeta primers and 13 Jbeta primers. Some clones are missing from TCRdb's copy, which holds only in-frame ones; the method was immunoSEQ multiplex PCR. The data show under 200,000 clones, about 70% seen once. V was clipped by 4 bases and J by 2 bases; unmatched bases: 8. This CDR3 is 15 amino acids long. Germline-derived CDR1 and CDR2 are SGDLS and YYNGEE. In this sample, this clone turned up a few times. The origin of this receptor is a woman aged 18-29 years in good health and CMV-seropositive. This chain connects TRBV9 to TRBJ2-5, with TRBD1 matching 7 bases. The sample was PBMCs. DNA of the CDR3: TGTGCCAGCAGCCCCCCGACAGGGATACAAGAGACCCAGTACTTC. Translating it yields CASSPPTGIQETQYF.